Presented here are 21 T cell receptor beta chains from one specimen sequenced in a study of blood T cells in healthy people across ages. The second PCR ran about 6 to 11 cycles with a sample-barcoded 5' primer and J-beta primers. From the 5' RACE reads, TCRdb called clonotypes with MiXCR, one entry per CDR3 protein. The table includes approximately 1,000,000 distinct CDR3 sequences, 35% to 45% detected once. The sequenced material came from blood. The receptors shown here come from a man aged 18 to 35 in good health.

The gene calls are TRBV10-3 and TRBJ2-1; tentative D call: TRBD1 (5 bases). Germline lookup yields CDR1 ENHRY and CDR2 SYGVKD. Trimming shortened V by 9 bases and J by 5 bases, and 17 bases separated the two germline ends. CDR3 length equals 14 residues. CDR3 loop: CAIHEPDRNNEQFF. DNA of the CDR3: TGTGCCATTCATGAACCAGACAGAAACAATGAGCAGTTCTTC.

V usage is TRBV20-1 and J usage is TRBJ2-5; D gene uncertain. Germline assignment: CDR1 DFQATT and CDR2 SNEGSKA (reference sequence). V was shortened by 4 bases and J by 1 base, with 10 bases between the two germline ends. The CDR3 consists of 13 residues. The CDR3 spells CSAKDVVQETQYF. The CDR3 DNA is TGCAGTGCTAAGGATGTGGTCCAAGAGACCCAGTACTTC.

This sequence joins TRBV20-1 and TRBJ1-2, with 8 bases aligning to TRBD1. This CDR3 comprises 15 residues. The junction had 13 bases not matched to a gene; V was cut back by 3 bases and J by 7 bases. Germline V gives CDR1 DFQATT, CDR2 SNEGSKA (reference sequence). CDR3 coding DNA: TGCAGTGCTAGCATCGCCTCGGACAGGGTCCGTGGCTACACCTTC. Translating it yields CSASIASDRVRGYTF.

The rearrangement joins TRBV13 to TRBJ2-7; no definite D call. The CDR3 has 14 amino acids. Germline lookup yields CDR1 PRHDT and CDR2 FYEKMQ (reference sequence). The V gene lost 2 bases and the J gene lost 2 bases, with 10 bases spanning the gap. The CDR3: CASSLSTEPYEQYF. CDR3 nucleotides: TGTGCCAGCAGCTTATCGACGGAGCCCTACGAGCAGTACTTC.

This chain links TRBV2 with TRBJ1-1; no clear D gene. The V end was cut by 0 bases, the J end by 7 bases, with 12 bases between. The CDR3 covers 14 residues. Germline CDR1 reads SNHLY; CDR2 reads FYNNEI. CDR3 residues: CASSEAARSLEAFF. For the CDR3, the DNA is TGTGCCAGCAGTGAAGCGGCACGTTCCCTTGAAGCTTTCTTT.

This clonotype has only a few counts. This chain links TRBV7-9 with TRBJ1-2; 7 bases match TRBD1. Germline-derived CDR1 and CDR2 are SEHNR and FQNEAQ (reference sequence). With 1 base clipped from V and 8 bases from J, the junction kept 7 bases outside the gene matches. There are 14 residues in the CDR3. This CDR3 reads CASSLDNRGGGYTF. The CDR3 DNA reads TGTGCCAGCAGCTTAGATAACAGGGGAGGCGGCTACACCTTC.

The chain employs TRBV20-1 and TRBJ2-3; 9 positions match TRBD1. The trim removed 5 bases at V and 6 bases at J, leaving 6 bases unmatched. This CDR3 comprises 13 residues. The germline gives CDR1 DFQATT, CDR2 SNEGSKA (reference sequence). The CDR3 DNA reads TGCAGTGCTGGGGGACAGGGTGTGGATACGCAGTATTTT. Protein sequence: CSAGGQGVDTQYF.

This clonotype was seen a handful of times. The V and J genes are TRBV6-5 and TRBJ2-1, with no clear D. CDR3 length: 16 amino acids. Trimming pared 6 bases from V and 1 base from J, leaving 16 bases between. Germline loops: CDR1 MNHEY, CDR2 SVGAGI. The CDR3 loop is CASSPLGRWSYNEQFF. The CDR3 nucleotides are TGTGCCAGCAGCCCTCTAGGACGGTGGTCCTACAATGAGCAGTTCTTC.

The gene calls are TRBV6-6 and TRBJ2-2, with TRBD1 as a possible D gene (6 bases). CDR1 and CDR2 (germline): MNHNY, SVGAGI (reference sequence). Trimming shortened V by 6 bases and J by 3 bases, and 14 bases separated the two germline ends. CDR3 length equals 15 residues. The CDR3 DNA reads as TGTGCCAGCAGAAACAGGGTCGGCGACACCGGGGAGCTGTTTTTT. Translated, it gives CASRNRVGDTGELFF.

Only a few counts were recorded for this clonotype. The V call is TRBV27, the J call TRBJ2-3; D possibly corresponds to TRBD2 (6 bases). This CDR3 spans 13 amino acids. The V end was cut by 4 bases, the J end by 2 bases, with 7 bases between. Germline V lookup: CDR1 MNHEY, CDR2 SMNVEV (reference sequence). This chain's CDR3 is CASSWRATDTQYF. The CDR3 bases are TGTGCCAGCAGTTGGAGGGCCACAGATACGCAGTATTTT.

The V gene is TRBV20-1, the J gene TRBJ2-2; D gene ambiguous. Germline CDR1 and CDR2: DFQATT and SNEGSKA (reference sequence). V dropped 2 bases and J dropped 5 bases, with 6 bases sitting between them. The CDR3 covers 12 residues. The CDR3 here is CSARPGTGELFF. The CDR3 DNA reads TGCAGTGCTAGACCCGGGACCGGGGAGCTGTTTTTT.

This clonotype has more than one count but fewer than ten. V is TRBV6-4 and J is TRBJ2-1, with D tentatively TRBD2 (6 bases). Between the trimmed V and J ends, which lost 2 bases and 4 bases, there was a span of 6 bases. The CDR3 length is 13 residues. Germline CDR1 reads MRHNA; CDR2 reads SNTAGT. CDR3 loop: CASSDGGYNEQFF. The CDR3 bases are TGTGCCAGCAGTGACGGGGGGTACAATGAGCAGTTCTTC.

This rearrangement joins TRBV20-1 to TRBJ1-1; maybe TRBD1 (5 bases). Germline V CDR1 and CDR2: DFQATT, SNEGSKA (reference sequence). V lost 1 base, J lost 0 bases, and 12 bases lay in between. The CDR3 runs 15 residues. As DNA, the CDR3 is TGCAGTGCTAGAGTTTGGGGGAAACTGAACACTGAAGCTTTCTTT. It specifies CSARVWGKLNTEAFF.

The CDR3 sequence is CASSLTSGSYDEQFF. CDR3 DNA sequence: TGTGCCAGCAGTTTGACTAGCGGTTCTTACGATGAGCAGTTCTTC. V is TRBV27 and J is TRBJ2-1, with 9 bases that match TRBD2. The J segment lost 8 bases and the V segment lost 3 bases, leaving 8 bases of the junction unmatched. The CDR3 has 15 residues. Germline CDR1 reads MNHEY; CDR2 reads SMNVEV (reference sequence).

In its sample, this clonotype was seen a few times. The chain uses TRBV20-1 and TRBJ1-5; 7 bases fit TRBD1. The V gene end was trimmed by 5 bases and the J gene end by 10 bases; junction bases not matched to a gene: 17. Germline V CDR1 and CDR2: DFQATT, SNEGSKA (reference sequence). The CDR3 is 15 residues long. The CDR3 loop is CSAYPSGQPYLPQHF. CDR3 sequence (DNA): TGCAGTGCTTATCCCTCGGGACAGCCCTATCTACCCCAGCATTTT.

This chain uses TRBV7-2 with TRBJ2-7; 12 positions match TRBD2. The junction had 6 bases not matched to a gene; V was cut back by 5 bases and J by 4 bases. This CDR3 contains 15 residues. CDR1 SGHTA and CDR2 FQGNSA come from the germline V gene. CDR3 DNA: TGTGCCAGCAGCCCCACTAGCGGGGGGCCATACGAGCAGTACTTC. It codes for CASSPTSGGPYEQYF.

The chain links TRBV29-1 to TRBJ1-2, with 9 nucleotides matching TRBD1. Germline CDR1 reads SQVTM; CDR2 reads ANQGSEA. V lost 6 bases to trimming and J lost 8 bases; unmatched junction nucleotides: 7. The CDR3 runs 12 residues. The chain's CDR3 is CSVGTGNGGYTF. In DNA, the CDR3 is TGCAGCGTAGGGACAGGGAACGGCGGCTACACCTTC.

The chain recombines TRBV2 with TRBJ1-2, with 9 bases matching TRBD1. Germline values: CDR1 SNHLY, CDR2 FYNNEI. V trimming: 5 bases; J trimming: 1 base; junction bases outside the gene matches: 8. This CDR3 region has 16 residues. CDR3 coding DNA: TGTGCCAGCAGTCCGGGACAGGGACCAATTAACTATGGCTACACCTTC. Translated, it gives CASSPGQGPINYGYTF.

The rearrangement links TRBV25-1 to TRBJ2-1; D gene uncertain. V lost 7 bases, J lost 8 bases, and 18 bases lay in between. Germline V lookup: CDR1 MGHDK, CDR2 SYGVNS. The CDR3 consists of 14 residues. CDR3 bases: TGTGCCAGCACCCACTCCAGCGACTCGCATGAGCAGTTCTTC. Translated: CASTHSSDSHEQFF.

The V gene is TRBV24-1, the J gene TRBJ1-2; D is undetermined. V was shortened by 2 bases and J by 4 bases, with 13 bases between the two germline ends. CDR3 length: 15 residues. CDR1 and CDR2 from the germline V gene are KGHDR and SFDVKD. CDR3 amino acids: CATSDSLDRRYGYTF. As DNA, the CDR3 is TGTGCCACCAGTGATTCTTTGGACCGCCGCTATGGCTACACCTTC.

The chain combines TRBV5-1 with TRBJ2-1; 9 nucleotides match TRBD2. CDR1 is SGHRS, CDR2 YFSETQ, per germline. Trimming at V came to 2 bases and at J to 9 bases, leaving 9 bases not matched to a gene. There are 15 residues in the CDR3. The CDR3 coding sequence is TGCGCCAGCAGCTTTCGGGCGGGGGGGCTCAGTGAGCAGTTCTTC. This codes for CASSFRAGGLSEQFF.